Each of the 3 T cell receptor beta chains below was sequenced from the same sample in a study of Ad26.COV2.S vaccination and SARS-CoV-2 variants. Specified treatment: roughly 20 received Ad26.COV2.S at low or high dose, single or two shots; 5 received placebo; per-sample allocation not given. Sample collection was performed on day 63 after the first vaccine or placebo injection. Clones were sequenced by immunoSEQ multiplex PCR, and TCRdb holds only the in-frame ones, with some missing. Of fewer than 800,000 clones in the sample, about 89% were seen once. Specimen: peripheral blood, collected in a trial of Ad26.COV2.S vaccine versus placebo. The receptors shown here come from a person between 18 and 59 years old who received the Ad26.COV2.S COVID-19 vaccine or a placebo.

The chain's CDR3 is CATSDWRQGDETQYF. The DNA for the CDR3 is TGTGCCACCAGTGATTGGCGACAGGGCGACGAGACCCAGTACTTC. V gene TRBV24-1 combines with J gene TRBJ2-5; 7 bases match TRBD1. The CDR3 has 15 amino acids. V gave up 2 bases and J gave up 5 bases; unmatched junction bases: 7. Germline assignment: CDR1 KGHDR and CDR2 SFDVKD.

A word on this clone: Other DNA sequences from this sample encode an identical CDR3 as well. The chain uses TRBV2 and TRBJ1-1; no clear D. CDR1 is SNHLY and CDR2 is FYNNEI in the germline V gene. Between the trimmed V and J ends, which lost 6 bases and 0 bases, there was a span of 5 bases. This CDR3 is 12 amino acids long. The CDR3 spells CASRRLNTEAFF. CDR3 DNA: TGTGCCAGCAGACGGTTGAACACTGAAGCTTTCTTT.

The J gene is TRBJ2-7, the V gene TRBV4-2, with 14 bases identical to TRBD2. CDR1 is LGHNA, CDR2 YNFKEQ, per germline. Losses at the gene ends were 4 bases for V and 2 bases for J; bases not matched to a gene: 4. CDR3 size: 16 residues. The chain's CDR3 is CASSPGTSGGPYEQYF. The CDR3 DNA reads as TGTGCCAGCAGCCCTGGGACTAGCGGGGGACCCTACGAGCAGTACTTC.